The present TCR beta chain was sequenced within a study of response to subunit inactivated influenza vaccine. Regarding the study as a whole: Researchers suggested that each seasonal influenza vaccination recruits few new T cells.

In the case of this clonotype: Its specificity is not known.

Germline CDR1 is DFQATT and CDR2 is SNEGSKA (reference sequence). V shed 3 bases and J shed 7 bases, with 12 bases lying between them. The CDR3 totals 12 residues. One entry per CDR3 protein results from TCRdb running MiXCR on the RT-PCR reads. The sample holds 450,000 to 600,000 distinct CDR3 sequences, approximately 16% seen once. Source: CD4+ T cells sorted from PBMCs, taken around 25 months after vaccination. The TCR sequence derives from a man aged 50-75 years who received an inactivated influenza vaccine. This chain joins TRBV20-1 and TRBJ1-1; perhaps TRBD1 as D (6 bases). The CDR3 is CSARGGADEAFF. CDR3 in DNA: TGCAGTGCTAGGGGGGGGGCGGATGAAGCTTTCTTT.